Below are 32 T cell receptor beta chains sequenced from a single sample in a study of cytomegalovirus exposure and HLA in healthy donors. PCR used 60 Vbeta primers and 13 Jbeta primers. The method was immunoSEQ multiplex PCR; TCRdb's version includes in-frame clones alone and lacks a portion of them. Of around 19,000 clones in the sample, approximately 84% were seen once. Sequenced sample: PBMCs. The receptors here all came from a human donor in good health.

This clone was seen a single time. Its ends do not fully match the called genes, so a read error is possible. The CDR3 DNA follows: TGCAGTGCTAGAGGGTCGGGGGAGCCGTTTTTT. Protein product: CSARGSGEPFF. The chain recombines TRBV20-1 with TRBJ2-2; tentatively, D is TRBD2 (6 bases). Germline CDR1 DFQATT, CDR2 SNEGSKA (reference sequence). This CDR3 is 11 amino acids long.

The V gene is TRBV30, the J gene TRBJ2-2; D gene ambiguous. There are 13 residues in the CDR3. Germline CDR1 and CDR2: GTSNPN and SVGIG (reference sequence). The germline V and J ends were trimmed by 4 bases and 8 bases, with 14 bases remaining between them. The CDR3 loop reads CAWTRRMVGELFF. As DNA, the CDR3 is TGTGCCTGGACTCGCAGGATGGTTGGGGAGCTGTTTTTT. Combining the CDR3 with reference TRBV30 and TRBJ2-2 gives the whole variable domain SQTIHQWPATLVQPVGSPLSLECTVEGTSNPNLYWYRQAAGRGLQLLFYSVGIGQISSEVPQNLSASRPQDRQFILSSKKLLLSDSGFYLCAWTRRMVGELFFGEGSRLTVL.

V is TRBV14 and J is TRBJ2-5, with 10 positions matching TRBD1. The CDR3 spans 17 residues. J gave up 4 bases and V 2 bases, and 10 bases lay outside the gene matches. Germline assignment: CDR1 SGHDN and CDR2 FVKESK. CDR3 residues: CASSQSGQGGGRETQYF. The CDR3 DNA sequence: TGTGCCAGCAGCCAATCCGGACAGGGGGGCGGGAGAGAGACCCAGTACTTC.

The rearrangement uses TRBV7-2 and TRBJ2-2; possible D gene TRBD1, 6 bases. Trimming shortened V by 5 bases and J by 1 base, and 11 bases separated the two germline ends. The CDR3 length is 15 residues. The germline V gene has CDR1 SGHTA and CDR2 FQGNSA. The DNA for the CDR3 is TGTGCCAGCAGCCCCGGGACACAGAACACCGGGGAGCTGTTTTTT. Amino acids: CASSPGTQNTGELFF.

This clone showed up just a few times. The chain uses TRBV25-1 and TRBJ2-7, with 7 bases identical to TRBD2. The CDR3 totals 17 residues. Trimming cost V 3 bases and J 0 bases; bases outside gene matches: 11. The germline V gene has CDR1 MGHDK and CDR2 SYGVNS. CDR3 coding DNA: TGTGCCAGCAGTGACTTATCTGGCGGGGGAAGCTCCTACGAGCAGTACTTC. Residues: CASSDLSGGGSSYEQYF.

The gene calls are TRBV11-2 and TRBJ2-3; 16 nucleotides match TRBD2. J gave up 5 bases and V 3 bases, and 11 bases lay outside the gene matches. Germline values: CDR1 SGHAT, CDR2 FQNNGV. The CDR3 runs to 19 residues. The CDR3 sequence: CASSLIPGTSGGAIDTQYF. CDR3 bases: TGTGCCAGCAGCTTGATACCCGGGACTAGCGGGGGGGCCATAGATACGCAGTATTTT.

The V gene is TRBV7-9, the J gene TRBJ2-1; D remains ambiguous. The germline CDR1 and CDR2 sequences are SEHNR and FQNEAQ (reference sequence). The CDR3 loop spans 12 amino acids. The germline V and J ends were trimmed by 2 bases and 6 bases, with 5 bases remaining between them. The CDR3 bases are TGTGCCAGCAGCTTAACGGGCAATGAGCAGTTCTTC. This codes for CASSLTGNEQFF.

The J gene is TRBJ1-2, the V gene TRBV28; D not resolved. V was pared by 6 bases and J by 1 base, with 6 bases between. CDR1 and CDR2 (germline): MDHEN, SYDVKM. The CDR3 consists of 12 residues. The CDR3 nucleotides read TGTGCCAGCAGCTATAGTAACTATGGCTACACCTTC. This encodes CASSYSNYGYTF.

This rearrangement joins TRBV19 to TRBJ1-2; tentative D call: TRBD1 (6 bases). Germline lookup yields CDR1 LNHDA and CDR2 SQIVND (reference sequence). V shed 8 bases and J shed 2 bases, with 15 bases lying between them. The CDR3 has 14 residues. The CDR3: CASLNPQGNYGYTF. In nucleotides, the CDR3 is TGTGCCAGTCTCAACCCCCAGGGGAACTATGGCTACACCTTC.

This chain joins TRBV7-9 and TRBJ1-1; D perhaps matches TRBD1 (6 bases). Trimming shortened V by 5 bases and J by 1 base, and 14 bases separated the two germline ends. Germline CDR1 SEHNR, CDR2 FQNEAQ (reference sequence). The CDR3 is made up of 15 amino acids. The CDR3 region has the DNA TGTGCCAGCAGCGTAGTTACAGGGTCGAACACTGAAGCTTTCTTT. This gives the protein CASSVVTGSNTEAFF.

The chain links TRBV18 to TRBJ2-3; 12 bases map to TRBD2. The CDR3 runs 19 residues. Germline values: CDR1 KGHSH, CDR2 LQKENI. Unmatched junction bases numbered 8, after V lost 0 bases and J lost 1 base. The CDR3 DNA follows: TGTGCCAGCTCACCACCGGCGCTAGCGGGGGGGCATGGCACAGATACGCAGTATTTT. Protein: CASSPPALAGGHGTDTQYF.

The chain combines TRBV19 with TRBJ2-2; a possible D gene is TRBD1 (5 bases). CDR3 length: 15 amino acids. Germline V gives CDR1 LNHDA, CDR2 SQIVND (reference sequence). Trimming pared 4 bases from V and 7 bases from J, leaving 16 bases between. The CDR3 sequence: CASSTGFLQGGELFF. CDR3 nucleotide sequence: TGTGCCAGTAGTACGGGCTTCCTCCAGGGCGGGGAGCTGTTTTTT.

This clone was observed a single time. The chain couples TRBV5-1 to TRBJ1-1; D not certain. V was cut by 1 base and J by 3 bases, with 13 bases left in between. Per the germline V gene, CDR1 is SGHRS and CDR2 is YFSETQ. This CDR3 is built from 15 residues. CDR3 coding DNA: TGCGCCAGCAGCTTGTCCGCGGGTGGGGACACTGAAGCTTTCTTT. Translated: CASSLSAGGDTEAFF.

The rearrangement joins TRBV6-5 to TRBJ2-7, with D perhaps TRBD1 (5 bases). With 2 bases removed from V and 6 bases from J, the gap between germline ends came to 20 bases. The germline V gene has CDR1 MNHEY and CDR2 SVGAGI. This CDR3 has 16 amino acids. The CDR3 sequence is CASSYRFGQGKLEQYF. The CDR3 region has the DNA TGTGCCAGCAGTTACCGGTTCGGGCAGGGTAAACTCGAGCAGTACTTC.

The V and J genes are TRBV18 and TRBJ1-2, with TRBD1 matching over 9 bases. Losses at the gene ends were 2 bases for V and 2 bases for J; bases not matched to a gene: 9. CDR3 length equals 17 residues. From germline, CDR1 is KGHSH and CDR2 LQKENI. CDR3 region: CASSPTGGGGSNYGYTF. The CDR3 DNA reads TGTGCCAGCTCACCAACAGGGGGCGGCGGGAGCAACTATGGCTACACCTTC.

This chain's CDR3 is CASSEERTYYEQYF. In DNA, the CDR3 is TGTGCCAGCAGTGAAGAACGGACTTACTACGAGCAGTACTTC. The rearrangement joins TRBV6-1 to TRBJ2-7; a weak D match, TRBD2 (5 bases). Trimming left V 1 base short and J 3 bases short, with 10 bases between. Per the germline V gene, CDR1 is MNHNS and CDR2 is SASEGT. The CDR3 contains 14 residues.

This clone was counted only a few times. The V gene is TRBV11-2, the J gene TRBJ2-7, with D perhaps matching TRBD2 (5 bases). The CDR3 is 13 residues long. The germline V gene has CDR1 SGHAT and CDR2 FQNNGV. The V and J ends lost 5 bases and 2 bases respectively, with 10 bases between them. CDR3 amino acids: CASSLTRAYEQYF. CDR3 DNA sequence: TGTGCCAGCAGCCTTACGCGGGCCTACGAGCAGTACTTC.

This sequence joins TRBV5-1 and TRBJ2-1, with 7 bases fitting TRBD2. This CDR3 has 16 amino acids. Losses at the gene ends were 5 bases for V and 7 bases for J; bases not matched to a gene: 15. CDR1 is SGHRS, CDR2 YFSETQ, per germline. In nucleotides, the CDR3 is TGCGCCAGCAGTCCAAGTGGGGGAGGGCCGGGGAATGAGCAGTTCTTC. Its protein product is CASSPSGGGPGNEQFF.

V is TRBV6-6 and J is TRBJ2-3; D is undetermined. Germline CDR1 MNHNY, CDR2 SVGAGI (reference sequence). This CDR3 spans 11 amino acids. Deletions cut 2 bases from V and 7 bases from J, with 4 bases between. CDR3 loop: CASSYVNTQYF. In nucleotides, the CDR3 is TGTGCCAGCAGTTACGTAAATACGCAGTATTTT.

This rearrangement joins TRBV6-6 to TRBJ1-1; 9 nucleotides match TRBD1. CDR1 MNHNY and CDR2 SVGAGI come from the germline V gene (reference sequence). The ends lost 6 bases at V and 0 bases at J; junction bases unmatched: 5. This CDR3 spans 15 amino acids. CDR3 residues: CASRAGTGMNTEAFF. CDR3 DNA: TGTGCCAGCAGAGCCGGGACAGGGATGAACACTGAAGCTTTCTTT.

This chain joins TRBV6-5 and TRBJ2-7, with TRBD1 matching over 9 bases. Germline V gene sequence: CDR1 MNHEY, CDR2 SVGAGI. The CDR3 is 14 residues long. V lost 5 bases, J lost 1 base, and 3 bases stayed unmatched. DNA of the CDR3: TGTGCCAGCAGTACCGGACAGGGGTCCTACGAGCAGTACTTC. This gives the protein CASSTGQGSYEQYF.

V usage is TRBV10-2 and J usage is TRBJ1-6; a possible D gene is TRBD1 (5 bases). The CDR3 is made up of 14 amino acids. The V gene lost 4 bases and the J gene lost 9 bases, with 13 bases spanning the gap. Germline V gene data show CDR1 as WSHSY and CDR2 as SAAADI. CDR3 in DNA: TGCGCCAGCAGTGCAATCGGGGGTGGTTCACCCCTCCACTTT. This translates into CASSAIGGGSPLHF.

This clone was detected only a few times. The chain couples TRBV19 to TRBJ2-7; D might be TRBD1 (6 bases). V lost 0 bases, J lost 4 bases, and 7 bases lay in between. The germline gives CDR1 LNHDA, CDR2 SQIVND (reference sequence). The CDR3 sequence is 13 residues long. CDR3 amino acids: CASSIDQGYEQYF. DNA of the CDR3: TGTGCCAGTAGTATAGATCAGGGGTACGAGCAGTACTTC.

J is TRBJ1-4 and V is TRBV5-4, with D uncertain. V gave up 4 bases and J gave up 6 bases, with 16 bases separating them. The CDR3 contains 15 residues. Germline loops: CDR1 SGHNT, CDR2 YYREEE (reference sequence). The CDR3 sequence is CASSANRGIDEKLFF. The CDR3 DNA follows: TGTGCCAGCAGCGCAAACAGAGGGATAGATGAAAAACTGTTTTTT.

The CDR3 here is CASSRRGDSNQPQHF. The CDR3 nucleotides read TGTGCCAGCAGCAGGCGGGGGGATAGCAATCAGCCCCAGCATTTT. The chain is built from TRBV4-2 and TRBJ1-5, with D perhaps matching TRBD1 (5 bases). Germline-derived CDR1 and CDR2 are LGHNA and YNFKEQ. The CDR3 has 15 amino acids. V gave up 5 bases and J gave up 0 bases, with 11 bases separating them.

V usage is TRBV6-5 and J usage is TRBJ2-7; tentative D call: TRBD1 (6 bases). Trimming shortened V by 2 bases and J by 3 bases, and 11 bases separated the two germline ends. Germline V gene lookup returns CDR1 MNHEY and CDR2 SVGAGI. This CDR3 has 14 residues. The DNA for the CDR3 is TGTGCCAGCAGTTACAGTTGGGACAACTACGAGCAGTACTTC. Translated, it gives CASSYSWDNYEQYF.

The rearrangement links TRBV2 to TRBJ1-2, with no clear D. Trimming stripped 7 bases from V and 4 bases from J, with 16 bases between. This CDR3 contains 14 residues. CDR1 and CDR2 from the germline V gene are SNHLY and FYNNEI. The CDR3 region is CASTPRGSAYGYTF. CDR3 bases: TGTGCCAGCACCCCCAGAGGCAGCGCCTATGGCTACACCTTC.

The chain uses TRBV5-1 and TRBJ2-5, with D perhaps TRBD1 (7 bases). The J call may not be correct, given that the DNA end is closer to TRBJ2-7. Germline V gene data show CDR1 as SGHRS and CDR2 as YFSETQ. The CDR3 runs to 14 residues. In DNA, the CDR3 is TGCGCCAGCAGCTATGCGGGACAGAACTACGAGCAGTACTTC. Protein product: CASSYAGQNYEQYF.

The rearrangement uses TRBV19 and TRBJ2-7, with 8 bases fitting TRBD2. The CDR3 runs to 14 residues. Germline loops: CDR1 LNHDA, CDR2 SQIVND (reference sequence). After removal of 1 base from V and 6 bases from J, the junction contained 5 bases not matched to a gene. The CDR3 DNA is TGTGCCAGTAGTATAGGAGCGGGGGCTGCCGAGCAGTACTTC. This encodes CASSIGAGAAEQYF.

The rearrangement uses TRBV19 and TRBJ2-3; 8 nucleotides match TRBD2. Germline V gene sequence: CDR1 LNHDA, CDR2 SQIVND (reference sequence). V trimming: 3 bases; J trimming: 5 bases; junction bases outside the gene matches: 1. The CDR3 loop spans 13 amino acids. CDR3 sequence (DNA): TGTGCCAGTAGTATTGCGGGAGGAGATACGCAGTATTTT. It yields the protein CASSIAGGDTQYF.

The table lists this clone with a count of one. The V and J genes are TRBV15 and TRBJ2-5; D possibly corresponds to TRBD2 (5 bases). V lost 5 bases to trimming and J lost 2 bases, with 9 bases between them. The CDR3 contains 13 residues. Germline values: CDR1 LNHNV, CDR2 YYDKDF (reference sequence). The CDR3 DNA follows: TGTGCCACCAGCCACAGAGGGCAAGAGACCCAGTACTTC. Its protein is CATSHRGQETQYF.

The chain couples TRBV6-5 to TRBJ1-2, with 9 bases identical to TRBD1. The germline V gene has CDR1 MNHEY and CDR2 SVGAGI. The V segment lost 3 bases and the J segment 7 bases; nucleotides outside the gene matches: 6. CDR3 length: 14 amino acids. CDR3 in DNA: TGTGCCAGCAGTTATTCCGGGACAGGGTTTGGCTACACCTTC. Encoded protein: CASSYSGTGFGYTF.